This T cell receptor beta chain was identified during a study of identical twins. The CDR3 length is 16 residues. Germline V CDR1 and CDR2: KGHDR, SFDVKD. Trimming took 1 base from V and 3 from J, leaving 12 bases between them. The sample holds a few counts of this clonotype. A universal primer site was incorporated via template switching, and the cDNA contained unique molecular identifiers. TCRdb called the 5' RACE reads again in MiXCR, with one record for every CDR3 protein. The sample carries approximately 550,000 distinct CDR3 sequences, around 24% recorded once. These data were also filed under a second study, of yellow fever vaccine responses in identical twins.

The receptor comes from a woman younger than 30 in good health. Sequenced input: CD4+ T cells sorted from blood. The rearrangement joins TRBV24-1 to TRBJ2-1; no clear D. CDR3 protein: CATSDFSWSSYNEQFF. The CDR3 region has the DNA TGTGCCACCAGTGATTTCTCCTGGAGCAGCTACAATGAGCAGTTCTTC.